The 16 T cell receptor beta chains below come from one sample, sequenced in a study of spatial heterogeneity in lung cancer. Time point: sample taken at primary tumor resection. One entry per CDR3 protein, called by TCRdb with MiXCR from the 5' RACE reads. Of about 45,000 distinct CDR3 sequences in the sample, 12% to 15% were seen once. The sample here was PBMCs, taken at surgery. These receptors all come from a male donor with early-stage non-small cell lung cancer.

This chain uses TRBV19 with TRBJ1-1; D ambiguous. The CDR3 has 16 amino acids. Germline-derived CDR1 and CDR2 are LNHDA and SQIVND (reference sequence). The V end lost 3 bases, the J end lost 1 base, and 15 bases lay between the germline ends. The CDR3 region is CASSIRLVVGNTEAFF. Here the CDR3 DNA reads TGTGCCAGTAGTATCCGACTGGTGGTAGGGAACACTGAAGCTTTCTTT.

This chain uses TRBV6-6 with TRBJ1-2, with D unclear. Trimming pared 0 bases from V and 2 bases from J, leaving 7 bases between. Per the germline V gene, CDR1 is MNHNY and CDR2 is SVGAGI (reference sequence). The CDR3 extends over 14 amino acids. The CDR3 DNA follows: TGTGCCAGCAGTTACTCCGGATCGAACTATGGCTACACCTTC. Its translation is CASSYSGSNYGYTF.

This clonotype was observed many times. The CDR3 DNA reads TGCGCCAGCAGCCAGCCAGGGACAGGGGTTTATGGCTACACCTTC. This gives the protein CASSQPGTGVYGYTF. The rearrangement uses TRBV4-1 and TRBJ1-2; 10 nucleotides align to TRBD1. Germline trimming cut 3 bases from V and 5 bases from J; bases unmatched to any gene: 6. The CDR3 has 15 amino acids. Germline CDR1 and CDR2: MGHRA and YSYEKL.

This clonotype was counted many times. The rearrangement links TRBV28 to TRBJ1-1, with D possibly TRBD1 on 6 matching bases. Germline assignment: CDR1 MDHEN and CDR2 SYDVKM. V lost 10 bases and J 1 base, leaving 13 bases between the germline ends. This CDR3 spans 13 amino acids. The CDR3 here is CATQGGGNTEAFF. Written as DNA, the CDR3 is TGTGCCACACAAGGAGGGGGGAACACTGAAGCTTTCTTT.

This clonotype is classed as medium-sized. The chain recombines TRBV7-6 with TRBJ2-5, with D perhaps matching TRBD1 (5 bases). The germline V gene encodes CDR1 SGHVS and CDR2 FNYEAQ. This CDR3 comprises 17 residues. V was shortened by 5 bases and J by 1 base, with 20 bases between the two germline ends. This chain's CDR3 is CASSLSDIPYVQETQYF. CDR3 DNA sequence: TGTGCCAGCAGCCTTTCGGACATCCCATATGTCCAAGAGACCCAGTACTTC.

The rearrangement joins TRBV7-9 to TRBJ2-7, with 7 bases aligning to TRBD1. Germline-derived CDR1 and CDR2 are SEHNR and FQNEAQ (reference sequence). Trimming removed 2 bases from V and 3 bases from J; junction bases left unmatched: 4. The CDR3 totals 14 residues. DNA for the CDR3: TGTGCCAGCAGCTTAAACAGGGGCGTCTACGAGCAGTACTTC. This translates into CASSLNRGVYEQYF. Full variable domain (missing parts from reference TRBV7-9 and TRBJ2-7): DTGVSQNPRHKITKRGQNVTFRCDPISEHNRLYWYRQTLGQGPEFLTYFQNEAQLEKSRLLSDRFSAERPKGSFSTLEIQRTEQGDSAMYLCASSLNRGVYEQYFGPGTRLTVT.

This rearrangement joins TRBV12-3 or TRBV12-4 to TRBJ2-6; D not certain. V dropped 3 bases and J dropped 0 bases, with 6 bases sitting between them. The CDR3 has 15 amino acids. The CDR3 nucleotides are TGTGCCAGCAGTTTTTTAGCCTCTGGGGCCAACGTCCTGACTTTC. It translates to CASSFLASGANVLTF.

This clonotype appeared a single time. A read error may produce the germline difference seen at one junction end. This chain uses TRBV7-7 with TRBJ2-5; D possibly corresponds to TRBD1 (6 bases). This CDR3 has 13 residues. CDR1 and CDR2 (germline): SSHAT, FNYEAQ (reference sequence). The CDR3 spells CASSLDRSQTQYF. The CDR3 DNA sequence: TGTGCTAGCAGCTTAGACAGGTCCCAGACCCAGTACTTC.

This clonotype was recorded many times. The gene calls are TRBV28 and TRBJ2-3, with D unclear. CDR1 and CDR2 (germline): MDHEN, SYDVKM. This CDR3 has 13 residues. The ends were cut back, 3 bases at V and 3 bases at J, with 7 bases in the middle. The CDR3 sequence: CASSLSETDTQYF. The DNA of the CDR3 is TGTGCCAGCAGTTTGTCAGAGACAGATACGCAGTATTTT.

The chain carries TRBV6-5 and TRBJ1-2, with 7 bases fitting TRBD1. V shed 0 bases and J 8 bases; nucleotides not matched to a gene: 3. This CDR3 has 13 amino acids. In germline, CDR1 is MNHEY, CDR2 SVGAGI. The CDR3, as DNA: TGTGCCAGCAGTTACTCGACAGGGCCAGGCTACACCTTC. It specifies CASSYSTGPGYTF.

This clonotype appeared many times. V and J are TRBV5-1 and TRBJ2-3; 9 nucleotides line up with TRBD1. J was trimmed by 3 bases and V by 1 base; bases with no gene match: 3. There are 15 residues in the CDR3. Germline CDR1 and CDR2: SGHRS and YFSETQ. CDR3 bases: TGCGCCAGCAGCTTGCTGGGACAGGGTACAGATACGCAGTATTTT. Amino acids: CASSLLGQGTDTQYF.

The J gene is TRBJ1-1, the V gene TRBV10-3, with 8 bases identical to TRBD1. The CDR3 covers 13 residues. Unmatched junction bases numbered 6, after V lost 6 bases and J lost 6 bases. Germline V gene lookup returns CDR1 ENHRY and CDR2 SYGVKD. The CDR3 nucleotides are TGTGCCATCAGGCAGGACAGGGAGTCTGAAGCTTTCTTT. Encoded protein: CAIRQDRESEAFF.

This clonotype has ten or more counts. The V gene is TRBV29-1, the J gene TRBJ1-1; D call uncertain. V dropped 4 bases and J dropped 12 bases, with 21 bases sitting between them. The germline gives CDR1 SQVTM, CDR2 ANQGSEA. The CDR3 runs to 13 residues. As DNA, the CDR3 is TGCAGCGTTGCATTCACCGCGCGGACTGTACCTTTCTTT. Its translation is CSVAFTARTVPFF.

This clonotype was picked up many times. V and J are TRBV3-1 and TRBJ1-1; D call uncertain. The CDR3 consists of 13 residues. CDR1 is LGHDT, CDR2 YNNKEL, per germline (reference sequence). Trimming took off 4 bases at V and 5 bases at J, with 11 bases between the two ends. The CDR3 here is CASSPSLRTEAFF. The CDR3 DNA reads TGTGCCAGCAGCCCTTCTTTGAGAACTGAAGCTTTCTTT.

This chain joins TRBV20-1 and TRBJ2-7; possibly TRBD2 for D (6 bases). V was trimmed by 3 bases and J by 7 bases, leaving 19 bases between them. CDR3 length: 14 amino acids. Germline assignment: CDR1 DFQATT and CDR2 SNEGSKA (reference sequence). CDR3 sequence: CSASIRETPVEQYF. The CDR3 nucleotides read TGCAGTGCTAGTATCCGGGAGACCCCCGTGGAGCAGTACTTC.

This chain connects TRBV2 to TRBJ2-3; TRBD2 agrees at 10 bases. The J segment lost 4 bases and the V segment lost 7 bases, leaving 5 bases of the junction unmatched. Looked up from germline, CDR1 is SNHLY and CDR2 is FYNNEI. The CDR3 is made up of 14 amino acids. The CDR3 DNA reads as TGTGCCAGCACCGAACTAGCGGGACCAGATACGCAGTATTTT. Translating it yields CASTELAGPDTQYF.